This TCR beta chain originates from a study of radiation and T cells in renal cell carcinoma. Whole-study findings and limits: Top tumor clonotypes rose in blood 2 weeks post-radiation, then contracted.

As for time point: baseline pretreatment blood. Stated treatment: 15 Gy SBRT to primary tumor, nephrectomy 4 weeks later. Profiled with immunoSEQ multiplex PCR; TCRdb holds only in-frame clones, not every one. The sample has roughly 100,000 clones, 70% to 85% seen once; the top ten hold roughly 6%. In its sample, this clone was seen many times. Its antigen is still unknown. The same CDR3 can be traced to other DNA sequences in this sample. The source material was blood, sampled from a patient whose treatment included radiotherapy and nephrectomy. The sequence was obtained from a man aged 60 to 75 with renal cell carcinoma.

CDR3 sequence (DNA): TGTGCCAGCAGTTTATGGCAGGGAAATACTGAAGCTTTCTTT. As protein: CASSLWQGNTEAFF. The rearrangement joins TRBV27 to TRBJ1-1; possibly TRBD1 for D (5 bases). Per germline, CDR1 MNHEY and CDR2 SMNVEV (reference sequence). The germline V and J ends were trimmed by 1 base and 5 bases, with 11 bases remaining between them. The CDR3 length is 14 residues.